This T cell receptor beta chain was documented in a study of blood T cell repertoires in COVID-19. Libraries were prepared by immunoSEQ multiplex PCR; TCRdb keeps only in-frame clonotypes and omits some of them. The repertoire holds 350,000 to 400,000 clones, with roughly 87% as singletons. The sample was PBMCs or T cells enriched from blood (not recorded which). The source of this sequence is a woman aged 25 to 39 who had recovered from COVID-19.

Here the CDR3 reads CAWAGRGGNQPQHF. In DNA form, the CDR3 reads TGTGCCTGGGCAGGGAGGGGTGGTAATCAGCCCCAGCATTTT. The chain combines TRBV30 with TRBJ1-5, with a tentative D call TRBD1 (5 bases). Germline V gene sequence: CDR1 GTSNPN, CDR2 SVGIG (reference sequence). V lost 5 bases and J 4 bases, leaving 15 bases between the germline ends. The CDR3 extends over 14 amino acids.